This entry features one TCR beta chain sequence. What it recognizes is unknown. The blood volume drawn from each donor was 2 to 3 ml. TCRdb re-called the 5' RACE reads; every CDR3 protein appears as one record, without DNA. The sample spans around 230,000 distinct CDR3 sequences; the ten largest clones claim 1.5% to 2%. The CDR3 is made up of 13 amino acids. CDR1 is SGHVS and CDR2 is FQNEAQ in the germline V gene. The sample is drawn from a study of monozygotic twins with inflammatory bowel disease. Whole-study findings and limits: Among the T cells, different subtypes could not be distinguished.

Sequences were obtained from blood. The chain is built from TRBV7-8 and TRBJ1-5. This TCR derives from a human donor with ulcerative colitis or Crohn's disease, or a healthy co-twin of an affected twin (not recorded which). The CDR3 sequence: CASTPDYNQPQHF. The variable domain in full, completed from reference TRBV7-8 and TRBJ1-5, reads GAGVSQSPRYKVAKRGQDVALRCDPISGHVSLFWYQQALGQGPEFLTYFQNEAQLDKSGLPSDRFFAERPEGSVSTLKIQRTQQEDSAVYLCASTPDYNQPQHFGDGTRLSIL.